Sequencing of this TCR beta chain was carried out in a study of radiotherapy plus CTLA-4 blockade in lung cancer. Study-wide context: An objective response was seen in 15% to 20% of patients, and disease control in just over 30%. Findings and limits, study-wide: Reports identified early blood T cell clone dynamics, with interferon-beta, as the best response predictor.

As for this clone: Its target is not known.

Here immunoSEQ multiplex PCR was the method, and the copy in TCRdb shows in-frame clones only, minus some. The sample consists of around 95,000 clones, about four fifths of them appearing once. CTLA-4 blockade using ipilimumab, together with focal radiation, was received by patients with chemo-refractory metastatic non-small-cell lung cancer. The CDR3 spans 11 residues. Germline V gene lookup returns CDR1 DFQATT and CDR2 SNEGSKA (reference sequence). V lost 0 bases to trimming and J lost 6 bases, with 2 bases between them. The material was peripheral blood, obtained from a patient treated with radiotherapy plus ipilimumab. The chain combines TRBV20-1 with TRBJ1-4; the D is unclear. The TCR originated in a human donor with non-small cell lung cancer who had stable disease on radiotherapy plus ipilimumab. The CDR3 sequence: CSAREDEKLFF. The CDR3 coding sequence is TGCAGTGCTAGAGAGGATGAAAAACTGTTTTTT.